What follows are 7 T cell receptor beta chains derived from one specimen sequenced in a study of T cell responses to AZD1222 COVID-19 vaccine. Sequencing used immunoSEQ multiplex PCR; TCRdb keeps in-frame clones, though not all of them. The table shows approximately 170,000 clones, with 75% to 90% occurring only once. The sample here was peripheral blood, taken on day 0 of AZD1222 vaccination. The receptor source for this set is an adult in good health.

The gene calls are TRBV5-4 and TRBJ2-7, with D possibly TRBD2 on 5 matching bases. Germline V CDR1 and CDR2: SGHNT, YYREEE (reference sequence). The CDR3 has 17 residues. V was cut by 4 bases and J by 0 bases, with 20 bases left in between. The CDR3 loop reads CASSPRDGGKSSYEQYF. The CDR3, as DNA: TGTGCCAGCAGCCCGAGAGACGGAGGCAAAAGCTCCTACGAGCAGTACTTC.

The chain couples TRBV6-5 to TRBJ2-3, with 7 nucleotides matching TRBD2. V trimming: 10 bases; J trimming: 0 bases; junction bases outside the gene matches: 7. Germline CDR1 and CDR2: MNHEY and SVGAGI. This CDR3 is 14 amino acids long. CDR3 in amino acids: CATSRGVSTDTQYF. CDR3 DNA sequence: TGTGCCACCTCCCGGGGGGTCAGCACAGATACGCAGTATTTT.

The chain uses TRBV30 and TRBJ2-7, with D hard to call. This CDR3 is built from 14 residues. Trimming shortened V by 0 bases and J by 3 bases, and 12 bases separated the two germline ends. Germline CDR1 and CDR2: GTSNPN and SVGIG (reference sequence). This CDR3 reads CAWSVGSESYEQYF. CDR3 nucleotide sequence: TGTGCCTGGAGTGTGGGGTCAGAGAGCTACGAGCAGTACTTC.

The CDR3 protein is CASTMGPGYGYTF. The CDR3 DNA is TGTGCCAGCACTATGGGCCCGGGGTATGGCTACACCTTC. V usage is TRBV6-1 and J usage is TRBJ1-2; unclear D gene. The germline CDR1 and CDR2 sequences are MNHNS and SASEGT. The CDR3 is 13 amino acids. Trimming took off 7 bases at V and 5 bases at J, with 14 bases between the two ends.

The rearrangement links TRBV4-1 to TRBJ1-2, with 9 bases lining up with TRBD1. There are 17 residues in the CDR3. Germline CDR1 and CDR2: MGHRA and YSYEKL. V dropped 7 bases and J dropped 2; count of bases not matched to a gene: 14. The CDR3 coding sequence is TGCGCCAGCACAGAGAGGGTCCGGGACAGGGTGAACTATGGCTACACCTTC. Translation gives CASTERVRDRVNYGYTF.

The V call is TRBV27, the J call TRBJ2-2, with TRBD2 matching over 7 bases. The CDR3 extends over 16 amino acids. Germline assignment: CDR1 MNHEY and CDR2 SMNVEV (reference sequence). The V gene end was trimmed by 5 bases and the J gene end by 6 bases; junction bases not matched to a gene: 12. The CDR3 region has the DNA TGTGCCAGCAGTCCAGTGGGGACTACTAGGGCCGGGGAGCTGTTTTTT. Its translation is CASSPVGTTRAGELFF.

J is TRBJ1-1 and V is TRBV10-3; D is unresolved. The CDR3 runs 13 residues. Trimming left V 0 bases short and J 4 bases short, with 6 bases between. Per the germline V gene, CDR1 is ENHRY and CDR2 is SYGVKD. The CDR3 region is CAISESAVTEAFF. CDR3 nucleotide sequence: TGTGCCATCAGTGAGTCGGCAGTCACTGAAGCTTTCTTT.